This TCR beta chain stems from a study of memory CD8 T cells in hepatitis C reinfection. Across the study: A couple of donors resolved primary infection, then developed chronic reinfection. Whole-study findings and limits: With five or six donors, public clonotype conclusions could not be definitive.

Germline V gene sequence: CDR1 LNHDA, CDR2 SQIVND (reference sequence). CDR3 size: 16 residues. With V trimmed by 3 bases and J by 1 base, 7 bases remained unmatched. Regarding time point: late/post reinfection, 12 to 24 weeks after detection. The sorted cells went straight to TCR sequencing with no prior in vitro expansion. The repertoire was sequenced with immunoSEQ multiplex PCR; TCRdb's copy has only in-frame clones and lacks some. The data contain some 46,000 clones, nearly 90% of them singletons. With respect to this clone: Its antigen is undetermined.

The chain links TRBV19 to TRBJ2-7; TRBD2 agrees at 9 bases. The sequence was obtained from a man in his late teens or twenties with hepatitis C virus infection. Sequencing was carried out using naive CD8+ T cells sorted from blood. This chain's CDR3 is CASSISPTSGSYEQYF. In DNA form, the CDR3 reads TGTGCCAGTAGTATTTCCCCGACTAGCGGTTCCTACGAGCAGTACTTC.